This T cell receptor (beta chain) emerged from a study of early T cells in non-severe SARS-CoV-2 infection. Turning to the study itself: The input, bulk RNA from unsorted whole blood, was sequenced, and chains were unpaired.

TCRdb fed the 5' RACE reads into MiXCR, producing one record per CDR3 protein. The sample gives around 76,000 distinct CDR3 sequences, 11% of which show up once; roughly 4.7% is in the top ten. The specimen sequenced was whole blood. The sequence was obtained from an adult who was a healthcare worker with PCR-confirmed SARS-CoV-2 infection or an uninfected control (not recorded which).

Here the CDR3 reads CASSPQADGTEAFF. In DNA, the CDR3 is TGTGCCAGCAGCCCCCAGGCGGATGGGACTGAAGCTTTCTTT. The chain combines TRBV9 with TRBJ1-1; D is unclear. The CDR3 is made up of 14 amino acids. Trimming took off 4 bases at V and 5 bases at J, with 15 bases between the two ends. CDR1 SGDLS and CDR2 YYNGEE come from the germline V gene.